This TCR beta chain was observed in a study of T-cell memory formation after mild COVID-19. A word on this clonotype: Its antigen is undetermined.

5'RACE with constant-segment primers built TCRalpha and TCRbeta cDNA libraries with UMIs. From the 5' RACE reads, TCRdb called clonotypes with MiXCR, one entry per CDR3 protein. The sample comprises under 300,000 distinct CDR3 sequences, around 8% of which are singletons, and around a fifth rests with the top ten. Germline CDR1 reads LNHDA; CDR2 reads SQIVND (reference sequence). The CDR3 is 12 residues long. V was pared by 7 bases and J by 6 bases, with 5 bases of the junction left unmatched. General study findings and limits: Clones that got smaller from day 15 to 85 had even CD4/CD8, while clones growing later tipped toward CD4+.

Sequencing input: PBMCs or a T cell subset sorted from them (not recorded which). V gene TRBV19 combines with J gene TRBJ1-1, with TRBD1 matching over 7 bases. This TCR came from a man between 18 and 29 years old who had mild COVID-19 (a few samples of this study predate the infection). Cell type and time point are not known. CDR3 bases: TGTGCCAGTATCGCCGGGACAGCTGAAGCTTTCTTT. Translated, it gives CASIAGTAEAFF.